This TCR beta chain was observed in a study of shared clonotypes between healthy human individuals. Study at large: Each donor had three CD4 naive, three CD4 memory, two CD8 naive and one CD8 memory plate.

In the authors' workflow: Filtering was not the same, since immunoSEQ gave junction-only sequences without quality scores. TCRdb's table, derived via immunoSEQ multiplex PCR, lists solely in-frame clones and lacks some. V and J calls plus clone size are reproduced from that table; the DNA served to infer D and trimming. The sample carries about 750,000 clones, 80% to 95% recorded once. CD45RO-negative, CCR7-positively selected cells formed the naive CD8 fraction, excluding terminally differentiated effector memory CD45RA+ cells. Germline CDR1 and CDR2: MNHEY and SVGAGI. The CDR3 extends over 12 amino acids. With V trimmed by 6 bases and J by 6 bases, 5 bases remained unmatched.

The chain links TRBV6-5 to TRBJ2-7, with 7 bases that match TRBD1. The source material was naive CD8+ T cells sorted from blood. This receptor was identified in a man aged 25-45 years in good health. The CDR3: CASSPGTAEQYF. CDR3 bases: TGTGCCAGCAGCCCCGGGACAGCCGAGCAGTACTTC.